Below, 11 T cell receptor beta chains from the same sample are listed, as sequenced in a study of blood T cell repertoires in COVID-19. Method: immunoSEQ multiplex PCR; TCRdb's copy keeps in-frame clones and lacks some. Seen here are approximately 85,000 clones, 87% observed once, and the top ten hold 2.5% to 3.5%. The sample consisted of peripheral blood. The receptors come from a woman in her fifties or sixties with active or convalescent COVID-19.

This sequence joins TRBV11-1 and TRBJ2-1; no firm D call. The CDR3 contains 13 residues. Deletions cut 3 bases from V and 5 bases from J, with 8 bases between. CDR1 is SGHAT and CDR2 is FQDESV in the germline V gene (reference sequence). CDR3 nucleotide sequence: TGTGCCAGCAGCTTGGTCGCGGACAATGAGCAGTTCTTC. It codes for CASSLVADNEQFF.

The rearrangement uses TRBV19 and TRBJ1-5; 8 nucleotides line up with TRBD1. The germline V gene encodes CDR1 LNHDA and CDR2 SQIVND (reference sequence). Trimming took 7 bases from V and 2 from J; bases not matched to a gene: 7. There are 15 residues in the CDR3. CDR3 region: CASTPRGQGNQPQHF. CDR3 DNA: TGTGCCAGTACCCCTCGGGGACAGGGCAATCAGCCCCAGCATTTT.

The chain joins TRBV9 to TRBJ1-2, with D hard to call. Germline V gives CDR1 SGDLS, CDR2 YYNGEE. Deletions cut 2 bases from V and 2 bases from J, with 7 bases between. This CDR3 has 13 residues. As DNA, the CDR3 is TGTGCCAGCAGCGTGGGCACCAACTATGGCTACACCTTC. Amino acid sequence: CASSVGTNYGYTF.

J is TRBJ2-7 and V is TRBV7-9, with D possibly being TRBD2 (6 bases). The CDR3 covers 13 residues. Trimming pared 5 bases from V and 6 bases from J, leaving 14 bases between. Germline V CDR1 and CDR2: SEHNR, FQNEAQ (reference sequence). DNA for the CDR3: TGTGCCAGCAGCGACGTCGGGGGTAGCGAGCAGTACTTC. Its translation is CASSDVGGSEQYF.

J is TRBJ2-3 and V is TRBV7-2, with 10 bases matching TRBD2. The V and J ends lost 4 bases and 2 bases, in that order; junction bases with no gene match: 6. The CDR3 has 16 residues. Germline CDR1 and CDR2: SGHTA and FQGNSA. The CDR3 sequence is CASSSLAGVLTDTQYF. For the CDR3, the DNA is TGTGCCAGCAGCTCGCTAGCGGGGGTCCTCACAGATACGCAGTATTTT.

The chain links TRBV7-6 to TRBJ1-3, with TRBD1 matching over 10 bases. There are 20 residues in the CDR3. Trimming took 6 bases from V and 0 from J; bases not matched to a gene: 17. Germline CDR1 and CDR2: SGHVS and FNYEAQ. CDR3 protein: CASRPTPGQGTLSSGNTIYF. Written as DNA, the CDR3 is TGTGCCAGCAGACCAACGCCGGGACAGGGGACATTAAGCTCTGGAAACACCATATATTTT.

This clone was seen repeatedly, ten times or more. The V call is TRBV6-6, the J call TRBJ1-4; perhaps TRBD1 as D (6 bases). The V end lost 5 bases, the J end lost 7 bases, and 17 bases lay between the germline ends. This CDR3 spans 15 amino acids. The germline CDR1 and CDR2 sequences are MNHNY and SVGAGI (reference sequence). CDR3 bases: TGTGCCAGCAGTAACCAAGGGGGTGGCGGTGAAAAACTGTTTTTT. Translation: CASSNQGGGGEKLFF.

The chain links TRBV6-6 to TRBJ1-2, with D perhaps TRBD1 (5 bases). Germline values: CDR1 MNHNY, CDR2 SVGAGI (reference sequence). With 0 bases removed from V and 6 bases from J, the gap between germline ends came to 14 bases. CDR3 length: 15 residues. The CDR3 is CASSYSAGRVDGYTF. The CDR3 nucleotides are TGTGCCAGCAGTTACTCAGCAGGGAGGGTGGATGGCTACACCTTC.

The chain has TRBV11-2 and TRBJ2-7, with D perhaps TRBD1 (5 bases). Between the trimmed V and J ends, which lost 3 bases and 3 bases, there was a span of 9 bases. The CDR3 spans 13 residues. Looked up from germline, CDR1 is SGHAT and CDR2 is FQNNGV. In nucleotides, the CDR3 is TGTGCCAGCAGCTTGGCAGGGTTCTACGAGCAGTACTTC. It translates to CASSLAGFYEQYF.

This sequence joins TRBV15 and TRBJ2-1, with D perhaps TRBD2 (7 bases). Germline lookup yields CDR1 LNHNV and CDR2 YYDKDF (reference sequence). Trimming took 3 bases from V and 8 from J, leaving 14 bases between them. The CDR3 is 14 amino acids. The CDR3 nucleotides are TGTGCCACCAGCAGGGGCCCGGGGGGCGATGAGCAGTTCTTC. Translating gives CATSRGPGGDEQFF. The full variable domain, completed using reference TRBV15 and TRBJ2-1, is DAMVIQNPRYQVTQFGKPVTLSCSQTLNHNVMYWYQQKSSQAPKLLFHYYDKDFNNEADTPDNFQSRRPNTSFCFLDIRSPGLGDTAMYLCATSRGPGGDEQFFGPGTRLTVL.

The chain links TRBV4-1 to TRBJ2-2, with D maybe TRBD2 (6 bases). CDR1 is MGHRA and CDR2 is YSYEKL in the germline V gene. Deletions cut 5 bases from V and 0 bases from J, with 13 bases between. The CDR3 totals 16 residues. The CDR3, as DNA: TGCGCCAGCAGCTACTCCGGGACTCCGAACACCGGGGAGCTGTTTTTT. It specifies CASSYSGTPNTGELFF.